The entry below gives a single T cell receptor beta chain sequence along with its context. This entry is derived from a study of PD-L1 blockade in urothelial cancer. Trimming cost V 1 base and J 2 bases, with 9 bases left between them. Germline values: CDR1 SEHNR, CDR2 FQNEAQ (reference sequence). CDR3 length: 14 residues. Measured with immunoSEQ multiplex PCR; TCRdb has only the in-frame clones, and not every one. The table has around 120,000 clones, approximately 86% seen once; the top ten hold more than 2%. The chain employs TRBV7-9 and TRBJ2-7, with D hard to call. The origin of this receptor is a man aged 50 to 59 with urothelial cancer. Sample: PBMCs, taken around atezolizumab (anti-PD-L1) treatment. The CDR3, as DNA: TGTGCCAGCAGCTTAGTTCACAGAGCCTACGAGCAGTACTTC. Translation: CASSLVHRAYEQYF.